A selection of T cell receptor beta chains follows, all from one sample in a study of T cell repertoires in cytomegalovirus infection. Antigens for these TCRs are unknown. TCRdb re-derived calls from the reads in MiXCR, one entry per CDR3 protein. This sample has under 450,000 distinct CDR3 sequences, with about 35% found just once. Sequenced here: cultured PBMCs, sampled from culture after CMV antigen stimulation. These TCRs come from a human donor in good health (CMV status not recorded). Some clones in this sample may be carry-over from other donors' samples. Both conserved end residues are part of each CDR3. The order of the fields is V gene, D gene, clone size, J gene, CDR3 DNA, CDR3 protein. The D gene is left open where the match is weak. The size field is filled for only some rows; it gives once, few, many or a size class.

TRBV11-2	-	-	TRBJ2-3	TGTGCCAGCAGCTTAGCCCAGTCTAGCACAGATACGCAGTATTTT	CASSLAQSSTDTQYF
TRBV7-2	TRBD2	few	TRBJ2-3	TGTGCCAGCAGCCGCGTTAGCGGGAGGTCGACAGATACGCAGTATTTT	CASSRVSGRSTDTQYF
TRBV12-3/TRBV12-4	TRBD2	few	TRBJ2-1	TGTGCCAGCAGTTCTTTTAGCGGGAGGGTTGCCTACAATGAGCAGTTCTTC	CASSSFSGRVAYNEQFF
TRBV10-3	-	-	TRBJ2-5	TGTGCCATCAGTGCGGGGTGGAGACCCCAAGAGACCCAGTACTTC	CAISAGWRPQETQYF
TRBV5-1	TRBD2	once	TRBJ2-1	TGCGCCAGCAGCCCAACTAGCGTATCGGCCTACAATGAGCAGTTCTTC	CASSPTSVSAYNEQFF
TRBV7-2	TRBD1	many	TRBJ2-5	TGTGCCAGCAGCCCGAGGACAGGGTTTGGAGCCCAGTACTTC	CASSPRTGFGAQYF
TRBV7-2	TRBD1	-	TRBJ2-5	TGTGCCAGCAGCTTTGACAGGGGGCGCATCGAGACCCAGTACTTC	CASSFDRGRIETQYF
TRBV7-2	-	few	TRBJ2-7	TGTGCCAGCAGCCCCCGAGGGGGGAGAGGCTACGAGCAGTACTTC	CASSPRGGRGYEQYF
TRBV7-2	TRBD2	-	TRBJ2-1	TGTGCCAGCAGCTCCACCGGGACTAGCGTAACCAATGAGCAGTTCTTC	CASSSTGTSVTNEQFF
TRBV19	TRBD2	few	TRBJ2-3	TGTGCCAGTAGTGCTAGCGGAGGCACGAATACGCAGTATTTT	CASSASGGTNTQYF
TRBV7-6	TRBD2	-	TRBJ2-2	TGTGCCAGCAGCTTAGCGCCCTCGGGACTAGAGAGGACCGGGGAGCTGTTTTTT	CASSLAPSGLERTGELFF
TRBV5-6	-	-	TRBJ2-7	TGTGCCAGCAGCTTGCGCAATTCCTACGAGCAGTACTTC	CASSLRNSYEQYF
TRBV28	-	-	TRBJ1-5	TGTGCCAGCAGTCCCGACACCAGGTCCCAGCATTTT	CASSPDTRSQHF
TRBV7-2	TRBD2	many	TRBJ2-7	TGTGCCAGCAGCTTAGGGACTAGCGGAACAGTCTACGAGCAGTACTTC	CASSLGTSGTVYEQYF
TRBV28	-	once	TRBJ2-1	TGTGCCAGCAGTTCCCGAGGGGGGGCTAGATACAATGAGCAGTTCTTC	CASSSRGGARYNEQFF
TRBV10-3	-	few	TRBJ1-2	TGTGCCATCAGTGAGTCGATAGGCCCACGGGACTATGGCTACACCTTC	CAISESIGPRDYGYTF
TRBV7-3	-	few	TRBJ2-2	TGTGCCAGCAAGAGGGTCGGGGGGGAGCTGTTTTTT	CASKRVGGELFF
TRBV2	TRBD2	-	TRBJ2-2	TGTGCCAGCAGGGGACTAGCGGGCCTCACCGGGGAGCTGTTTTTT	CASRGLAGLTGELFF
TRBV20-1	-	-	TRBJ2-3	TGCAGTGCGGAGGGACTGCGTAGCACAGATACGCAGTATTTT	CSAEGLRSTDTQYF
TRBV19	TRBD2	-	TRBJ2-1	TGTGCCAGTAGTCAATCCGGGACTAGACTAGGCGATGAGCAGTTCTTC	CASSQSGTRLGDEQFF
TRBV5-1	-	few	TRBJ2-2	TGCGCCAGCAGCCGGACTGGCGACACCGGGGAGCTGTTTTTT	CASSRTGDTGELFF
TRBV7-2	-	few	TRBJ1-4	TGTGCCAGCAGCTACCGGGAGTTTAATGAAAAACTGTTTTTT	CASSYREFNEKLFF
TRBV18	TRBD2	-	TRBJ2-5	TGTGCCAGCTCACCACCGTCTGAAGTACGAGCGGGAGGGCAAGAGACCCAGTACTTC	CASSPPSEVRAGGQETQYF
TRBV19	-	-	TRBJ1-5	TGTGCCAGTAGTATTGCCAGCAATCAGCCCCAGCATTTT	CASSIASNQPQHF
TRBV7-8	TRBD2	many	TRBJ2-5	TGTGCCAGCAGCTTATTATACGGGACTAGAGACGAGACCCAGTACTTC	CASSLLYGTRDETQYF
TRBV7-9	-	few	TRBJ2-5	TGTGCCAGCAGCTTATCGTGGGGTAAAGAGACCCAGTACTTC	CASSLSWGKETQYF
TRBV20-1	-	-	TRBJ1-1	TGCAGTGCTAGAGATCTAAGGGGGATGAACACTGAAGCTTTCTTT	CSARDLRGMNTEAFF
TRBV7-2	-	-	TRBJ2-7	TGTGCCAGCAGCACGGGATTTACGACTTCCTACGAGCAGTACTTC	CASSTGFTTSYEQYF
TRBV7-2	-	-	TRBJ2-2	TGTGCCAGCAGCTTAGGGCCCAAGTACGGGGAGCTGTTTTTT	CASSLGPKYGELFF
TRBV7-2	TRBD2	few	TRBJ2-3	TGTGCCAGCAGCTTGGGGACTAGTCTTTTTACGCAGTATTTT	CASSLGTSLFTQYF
TRBV29-1	TRBD1	-	TRBJ1-2	TGCAGCGCTGTCCCACGGGACAGGGGGCCAATTGGCTATGGCTACACCTTC	CSAVPRDRGPIGYGYTF
TRBV7-6	TRBD1	-	TRBJ2-2	TGTGCCAGCAGTCTATGGGGACAGGCGAACACCGGGGAGCTGTTTTTT	CASSLWGQANTGELFF
TRBV9	TRBD2	-	TRBJ2-5	TGTGCCAGCAGCGTAAGGAGCGGACTAGCCGGGGAGACCCAGTACTTC	CASSVRSGLAGETQYF
TRBV7-4	-	few	TRBJ2-5	TGTGCCAGCAGCTCGTTGACTAGAGGGATATCGCAAGAGACCCAGTACTTC	CASSSLTRGISQETQYF
TRBV11-2	TRBD2	-	TRBJ2-3	TGTGCCAGCAGCCCTAATACGGGAGGGATAGATACGCAGTATTTT	CASSPNTGGIDTQYF
TRBV7-8	-	few	TRBJ2-2	TGTGCCAGCAGCTTACGACAGGCCGCCGGGGAGCTGTTTTTT	CASSLRQAAGELFF
TRBV28	-	few	TRBJ1-4	TGTGCCAGCAGTCCCGGCCTGGGGGCAACTAATGAAAAACTGTTTTTT	CASSPGLGATNEKLFF
TRBV7-6	-	-	TRBJ1-1	TGTGCCAGCAGCTTAGCGACGTTCGATAGCAAGCGTGAAGCTTTCTTT	CASSLATFDSKREAFF
TRBV4-3	TRBD2	-	TRBJ2-3	TGCGCCAGCAGAGCGGGGAAACGCACAGATACGCAGTATTTT	CASRAGKRTDTQYF
TRBV6-5	-	-	TRBJ2-3	TGTGCCAGCACTCCCGGTGGTACGCGCACAGATACGCAGTATTTT	CASTPGGTRTDTQYF
TRBV15	TRBD1	few	TRBJ1-6	TGTGCCACCAGCAGGAGGCCGGGACAGGCATCTTCACCCCTCCACTTT	CATSRRPGQASSPLHF
TRBV27	-	few	TRBJ1-6	TGTGCCAGTCAACCAACCTTCGGGGAGATAGATAATTCACCCCTCCACTTT	CASQPTFGEIDNSPLHF
TRBV11-2	TRBD1	-	TRBJ1-4	TGTGCCAGCAGCCAGGACAGGGAGAGTGAAAAACTGTTTTTT	CASSQDRESEKLFF
TRBV7-9	-	-	TRBJ2-5	TGTGCCAGCACCCCCCGGTTCACTAGCGGACAGGGGGAGACCCAGTACTTC	CASTPRFTSGQGETQYF
TRBV7-6	TRBD2	-	TRBJ2-2	TGTGCCAGCAGTTATAGCGGGAGAGGTACCGGGGAGCTGTTTTTT	CASSYSGRGTGELFF
TRBV6-1	-	many	TRBJ2-3	TGTGCCAGCTCAATGTGGAAGGACCAGCCCGCATCTGCGCAGTATTTT	CASSMWKDQPASAQYF
TRBV25-1	-	-	TRBJ1-5	TGTGCCAGCAGTGAATCTGGGGGGGCCCGGCCCCAGCATTTT	CASSESGGARPQHF
TRBV19	-	few	TRBJ1-2	TGTGCCAGTAGTATTGTGGACCCGCAACTGTCATCCTATGGCTACACCTTC	CASSIVDPQLSSYGYTF
TRBV20-1	-	-	TRBJ2-6	TGCAGTGCTAATCAGGGGATCGGGGCCAACGTCCTGACTTTC	CSANQGIGANVLTF
TRBV12-5	TRBD1	-	TRBJ1-5	TGTGCTAGTGGTTCCGGACAGGGCCATCAGCCCCAGCATTTT	CASGSGQGHQPQHF
TRBV5-8	-	few	TRBJ2-7	TGTGCCAGCAGCATCCCTCTGGGTATCCGCGGCTACGAGCAGTACTTC	CASSIPLGIRGYEQYF
TRBV19	TRBD1	-	TRBJ2-1	TGTGCCAGTAGTATAGCCCCCTCCACCTGGACAGGGGGTCGTGAGCAGTTCTTC	CASSIAPSTWTGGREQFF
TRBV6-2/TRBV6-3	-	few	TRBJ1-1	TGTGCCAGCAGCCCCCATCAGAGTGGAATGAACACTGAAGCTTTCTTT	CASSPHQSGMNTEAFF
TRBV20-1	TRBD2	-	TRBJ2-5	TGCAGTGCCCTAGCGGGAGACGAGACCCAGTACTTC	CSALAGDETQYF